Detailed here is one T cell receptor (beta chain). Its antigen remains unknown. The entry originates in a study of fetal regulatory T cell absence and autoimmunity. Study-wide points: The oligoclonal enrichment was interpreted as supporting antigen-driven pancreatic autoimmunity before birth in IPEX syndrome. TRB gene family usage was broadly similar in cord blood and pancreas.

With V trimmed by 8 bases and J by 8 bases, 10 bases remained unmatched. CDR3 size: 14 residues. Germline V CDR1 and CDR2: LNHDA, SQIVND (reference sequence). The survey-level immunoSEQ assay was used. Only in-frame clones appear in the TCRdb table, and some are missing; sequencing was by immunoSEQ multiplex PCR. The repertoire holds 46,000 or so clones, with about 86% as singletons. This chain connects TRBV19 to TRBJ2-1, with 9 nucleotides matching TRBD2. The sequence was obtained from a newborn boy with IPEX syndrome. The specimen was cord blood. The CDR3 DNA reads as TGTGCCAGTGTAGGAAATAGCGGGAGCTATGAGCAGTTCTTC. It yields the protein CASVGNSGSYEQFF.